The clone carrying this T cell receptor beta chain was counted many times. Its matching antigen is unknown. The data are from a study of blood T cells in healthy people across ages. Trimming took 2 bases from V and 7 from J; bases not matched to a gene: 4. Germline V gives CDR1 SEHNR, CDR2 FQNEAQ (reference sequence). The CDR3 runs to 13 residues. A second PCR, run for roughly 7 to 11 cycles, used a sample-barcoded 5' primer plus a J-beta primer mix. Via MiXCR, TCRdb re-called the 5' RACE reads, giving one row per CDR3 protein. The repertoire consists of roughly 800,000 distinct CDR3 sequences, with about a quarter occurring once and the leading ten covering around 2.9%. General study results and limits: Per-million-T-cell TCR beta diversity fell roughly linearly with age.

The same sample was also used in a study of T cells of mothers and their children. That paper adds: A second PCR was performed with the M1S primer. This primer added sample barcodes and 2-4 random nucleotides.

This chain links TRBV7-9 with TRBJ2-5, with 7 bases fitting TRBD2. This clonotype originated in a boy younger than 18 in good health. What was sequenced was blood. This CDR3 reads CASSLRRESTQYF. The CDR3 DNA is TGTGCCAGCAGCTTAAGGCGGGAGTCGACCCAGTACTTC. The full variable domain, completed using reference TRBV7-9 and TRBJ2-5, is DTGVSQNPRHKITKRGQNVTFRCDPISEHNRLYWYRQTLGQGPEFLTYFQNEAQLEKSRLLSDRFSAERPKGSFSTLEIQRTEQGDSAMYLCASSLRRESTQYFGPGTRLLVL.